The sequence of this T cell receptor beta chain was determined in a study of T cell changes during pregnancy in multiple sclerosis. V was shortened by 5 bases and J by 6 bases, with 11 bases between the two germline ends. The V gene's germline CDR1 is LNHDA and CDR2 SQIVND (reference sequence). This CDR3 has 13 amino acids. The method was immunoSEQ multiplex PCR; TCRdb's version includes in-frame clones alone and lacks a portion of them. Of tens of thousands of clones in the sample, roughly 89% were seen once. The specimen comprised peripheral blood, sampled in the third trimester of pregnancy. The V call is TRBV19, the J call TRBJ1-5, with D perhaps TRBD1 (6 bases). This receptor was obtained from a female donor in good health, enrolled as a control in a pregnancy study. The CDR3 nucleotides are TGTGCCAGTAGTCTACAGGGTGGTCAGCCCCAGCATTTT. This translates into CASSLQGGQPQHF.